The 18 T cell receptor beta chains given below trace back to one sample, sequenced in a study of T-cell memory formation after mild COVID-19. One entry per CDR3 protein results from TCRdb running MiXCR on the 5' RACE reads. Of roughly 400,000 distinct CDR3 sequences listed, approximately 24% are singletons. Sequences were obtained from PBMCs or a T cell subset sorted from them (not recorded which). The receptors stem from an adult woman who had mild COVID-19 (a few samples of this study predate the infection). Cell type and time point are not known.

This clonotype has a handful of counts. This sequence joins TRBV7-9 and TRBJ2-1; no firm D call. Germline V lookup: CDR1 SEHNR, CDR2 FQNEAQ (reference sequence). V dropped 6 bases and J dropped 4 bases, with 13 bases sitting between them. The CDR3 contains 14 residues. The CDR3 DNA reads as TGTGCCAGCAGTATCCCCAAAGGGTACAATGAGCAGTTCTTC. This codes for CASSIPKGYNEQFF.

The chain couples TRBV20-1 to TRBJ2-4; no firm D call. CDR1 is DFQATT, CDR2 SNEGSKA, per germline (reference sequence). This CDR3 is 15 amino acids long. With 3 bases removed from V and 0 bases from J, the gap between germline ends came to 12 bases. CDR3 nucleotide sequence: TGCAGTGCTAGGTCTAGTCCGACAGCCAAAAACATTCAGTACTTC. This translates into CSARSSPTAKNIQYF.

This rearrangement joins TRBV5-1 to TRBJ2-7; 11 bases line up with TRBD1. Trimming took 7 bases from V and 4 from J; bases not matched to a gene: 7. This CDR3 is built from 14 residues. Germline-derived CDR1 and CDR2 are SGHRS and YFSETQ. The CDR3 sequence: CASCVGTGGYEQYF. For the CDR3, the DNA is TGCGCCAGCTGCGTGGGGACAGGGGGATACGAGCAGTACTTC.

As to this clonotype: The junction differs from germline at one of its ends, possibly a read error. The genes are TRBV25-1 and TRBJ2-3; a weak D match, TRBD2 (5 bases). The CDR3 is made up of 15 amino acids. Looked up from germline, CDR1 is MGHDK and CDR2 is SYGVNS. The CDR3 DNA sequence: TGTGCCAGCCGTGAATCCCTCCAGCGGACAGATACGCAGTATTTT. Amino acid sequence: CASRESLQRTDTQYF.

The CDR3 reads CASSESRQTAQETQYF. CDR3 DNA sequence: TGTGCCAGCAGTGAATCAAGGCAGACAGCGCAAGAGACCCAGTACTTC. This chain uses TRBV25-1 with TRBJ2-5; weak D call: TRBD1 (5 bases). Germline assignment: CDR1 MGHDK and CDR2 SYGVNS. This CDR3 has 16 amino acids. The V gene lost 1 base and the J gene lost 2 bases, with 14 bases spanning the gap. The whole variable domain, remainder taken from reference TRBV25-1 and TRBJ2-5, is EADIYQTPRYLVIGTGKKITLECSQTMGHDKMYWYQQDPGMELHLIHYSYGVNSTEKGDLSSESTVSRIRTEHFPLTLESARPSHTSQYLCASSESRQTAQETQYFGPGTRLLVL.

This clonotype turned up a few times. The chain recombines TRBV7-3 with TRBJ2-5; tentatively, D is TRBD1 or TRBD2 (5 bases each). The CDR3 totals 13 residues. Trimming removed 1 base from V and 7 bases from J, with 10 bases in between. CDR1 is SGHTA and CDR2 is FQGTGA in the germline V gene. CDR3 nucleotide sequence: TGTGCCAGCAGCTTAAACCAGGGAGCGACCCAGTACTTC. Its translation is CASSLNQGATQYF.

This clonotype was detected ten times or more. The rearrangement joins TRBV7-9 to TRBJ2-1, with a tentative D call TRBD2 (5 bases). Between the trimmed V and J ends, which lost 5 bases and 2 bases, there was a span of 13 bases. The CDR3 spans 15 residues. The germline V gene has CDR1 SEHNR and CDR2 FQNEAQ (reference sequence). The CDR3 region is CASSPTGSPYNEQFF. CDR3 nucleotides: TGTGCCAGCAGCCCTACGGGGAGCCCCTACAATGAGCAGTTCTTC.

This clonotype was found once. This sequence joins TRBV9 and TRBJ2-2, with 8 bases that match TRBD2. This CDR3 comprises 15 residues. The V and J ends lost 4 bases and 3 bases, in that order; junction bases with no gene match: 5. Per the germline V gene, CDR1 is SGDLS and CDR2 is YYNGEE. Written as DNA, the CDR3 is TGTGCCAGCAGCCCGAGCGGGGGCTACACCGGGGAGCTGTTTTTT. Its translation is CASSPSGGYTGELFF.

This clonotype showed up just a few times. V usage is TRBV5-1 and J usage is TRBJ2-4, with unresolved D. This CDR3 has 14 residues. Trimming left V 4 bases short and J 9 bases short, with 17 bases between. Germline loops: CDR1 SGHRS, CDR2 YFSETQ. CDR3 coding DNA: TGCGCCAGCAGCCCGGCCTTTGCGTCGAGCATTCAGTACTTC. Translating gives CASSPAFASSIQYF.

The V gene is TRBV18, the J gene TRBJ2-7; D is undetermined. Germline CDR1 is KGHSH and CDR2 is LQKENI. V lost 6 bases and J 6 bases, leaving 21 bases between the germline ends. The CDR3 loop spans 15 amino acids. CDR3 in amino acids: CASSSKAQDLREQYF. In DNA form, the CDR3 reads TGTGCCAGCTCTTCAAAAGCCCAGGATCTCCGCGAGCAGTACTTC.

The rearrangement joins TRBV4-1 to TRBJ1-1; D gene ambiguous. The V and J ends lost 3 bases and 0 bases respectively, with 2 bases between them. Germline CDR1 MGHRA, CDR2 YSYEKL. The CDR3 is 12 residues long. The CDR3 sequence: CASSHLNTEAFF. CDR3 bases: TGCGCCAGCAGCCACTTGAACACTGAAGCTTTCTTT.

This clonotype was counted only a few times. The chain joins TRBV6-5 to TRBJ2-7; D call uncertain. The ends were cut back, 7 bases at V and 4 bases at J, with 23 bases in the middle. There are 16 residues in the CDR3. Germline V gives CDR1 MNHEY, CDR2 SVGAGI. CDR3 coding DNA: TGTGCCAGCACTGGTTCTTTGGCCGACGACGCGTACGAGCAGTACTTC. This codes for CASTGSLADDAYEQYF.

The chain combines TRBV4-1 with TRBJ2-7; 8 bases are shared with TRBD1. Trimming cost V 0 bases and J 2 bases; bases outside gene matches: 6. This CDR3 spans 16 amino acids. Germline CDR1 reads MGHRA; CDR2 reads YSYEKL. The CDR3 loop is CASSQDLAQGAYEQYF. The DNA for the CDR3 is TGCGCCAGCAGCCAAGATCTGGCACAGGGGGCCTACGAGCAGTACTTC.

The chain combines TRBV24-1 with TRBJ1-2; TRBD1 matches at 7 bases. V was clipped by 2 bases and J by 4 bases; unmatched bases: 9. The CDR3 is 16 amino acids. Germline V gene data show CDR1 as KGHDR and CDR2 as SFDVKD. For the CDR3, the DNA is TGTGCCACCAGTGATTCGTCAGGGGGTGGTGGCTATGGCTACACCTTC. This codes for CATSDSSGGGGYGYTF.

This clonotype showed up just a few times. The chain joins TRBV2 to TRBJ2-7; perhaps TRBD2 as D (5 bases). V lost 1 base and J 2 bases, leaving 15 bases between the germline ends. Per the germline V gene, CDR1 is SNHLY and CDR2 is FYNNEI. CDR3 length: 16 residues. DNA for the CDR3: TGTGCCAGCAGTGAAGAGGGAGCTAGCATCGCCTACGAGCAGTACTTC. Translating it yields CASSEEGASIAYEQYF. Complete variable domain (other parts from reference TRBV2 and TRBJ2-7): EPEVTQTPSHQVTQMGQEVILRCVPISNHLYFYWYRQILGQKVEFLVSFYNNEISEKSEIFDDQFSVERPDGSNFTLKIRSTKLEDSAMYFCASSEEGASIAYEQYFGPGTRLTVT.

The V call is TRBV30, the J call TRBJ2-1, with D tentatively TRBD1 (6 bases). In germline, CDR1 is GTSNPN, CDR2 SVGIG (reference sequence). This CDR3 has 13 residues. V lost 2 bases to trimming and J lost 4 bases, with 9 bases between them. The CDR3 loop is CAWSLTGYNEQFF. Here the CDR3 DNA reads TGTGCCTGGAGTCTGACAGGTTACAATGAGCAGTTCTTC. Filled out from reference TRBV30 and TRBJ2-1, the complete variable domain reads SQTIHQWPATLVQPVGSPLSLECTVEGTSNPNLYWYRQAAGRGLQLLFYSVGIGQISSEVPQNLSASRPQDRQFILSSKKLLLSDSGFYLCAWSLTGYNEQFFGPGTRLTVL.

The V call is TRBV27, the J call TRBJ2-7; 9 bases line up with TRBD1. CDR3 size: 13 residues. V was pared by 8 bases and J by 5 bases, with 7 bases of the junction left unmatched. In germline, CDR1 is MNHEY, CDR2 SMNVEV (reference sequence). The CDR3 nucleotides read TGTGCCAGCGAGGGACAGGGTTACGACGAGCAGTACTTC. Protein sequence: CASEGQGYDEQYF.

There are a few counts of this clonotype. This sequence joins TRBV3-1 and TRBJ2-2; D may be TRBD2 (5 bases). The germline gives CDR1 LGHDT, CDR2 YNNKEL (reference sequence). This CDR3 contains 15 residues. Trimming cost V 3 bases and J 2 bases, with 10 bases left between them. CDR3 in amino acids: CASSQGSGNTGELFF. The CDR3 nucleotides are TGTGCCAGCAGCCAGGGAAGCGGTAACACCGGGGAGCTGTTTTTT.